This T cell receptor beta chain comes out of a study of T cells in Graves' hyperthyroidism and ophthalmopathy. This CDR3 has 19 residues. The V segment lost 4 bases and the J segment 5 bases; nucleotides outside the gene matches: 14. Per germline, CDR1 LGHDT and CDR2 YNNKEL (reference sequence). Amplification of TCR beta CDR3 regions used RNA as the template. In the first-round RT-PCR of the TCR CDR3, the HTBI primer set was used. TCRdb reprocessed the multiplex PCR reads via MiXCR and lists one record per CDR3 protein. This sample has approximately 610,000 distinct CDR3 sequences, with around 15% found just once. This clonotype was observed many times. Its antigen is currently unknown. General study results and limits: A median 6.5 months before onset, the model predicted ophthalmopathy.

This chain uses TRBV3-1 with TRBJ2-2; the match to TRBD2 covers 12 bases. The sequencing input was blood. This receptor was obtained from a woman in her thirties or forties with Graves' ophthalmopathy. CDR3 protein: CASSRNLLAGGHRTGELFF. DNA for the CDR3: TGTGCCAGCAGCCGAAATCTTCTAGCGGGAGGGCATCGGACCGGGGAGCTGTTTTTT.